A selection of T cell receptor beta chains follows, all from one sample in a study of OX40 agonist ivuxolimab in advanced cancers. The data were produced by immunoSEQ multiplex PCR, yet TCRdb's version contains in-frame clones alone and is incomplete. The data hold 30,000 to 35,000 clones, with roughly 80% observed a single time. The sequencing used CD4+ or CD8+ T cells sorted from blood, collected in a trial of the OX40 agonist ivuxolimab. The receptors shown here come from an adult with an advanced solid tumor such as melanoma, head and neck, liver or kidney cancer. CDR3s include the opening cysteine and the closing phenylalanine or tryptophan. D genes are given only for firm matches. The listing skips clone size in some rows; elsewhere it reads once, few, many or a size class.

d_gene	abundance	v_gene	j_gene	len	CDR3nt	CDR3aa
.	.	TRBV5-6	TRBJ2-2	16	TGTGCCAGCAGCTCCGGGACCCCCGACGGAACCGGGGAGCTGTTTTTT	CASSSGTPDGTGELFF
.	.	TRBV18	TRBJ2-3	13	TGTGCCAGCTCACCAACAGGGGACTTCTACCAGTATTTT	CASSPTGDFYQYF
TRBD2	.	TRBV7-3	TRBJ2-3	15	TGTGCCAGCAGCTTAACGTTTAGCGGGGGAGATACGCAGTATTTT	CASSLTFSGGDTQYF
.	.	TRBV11-1	TRBJ1-2	12	TGTGCCAGCAGCCTCCAGGGGAATGGCTACACCTTC	CASSLQGNGYTF
.	.	TRBV5-1	TRBJ1-4	13	TGCGCCAGCAGTTTCACAGATAATGAAAAACTGTTTTTT	CASSFTDNEKLFF
.	.	TRBV19	TRBJ1-1	15	TGTGCCAGTAGTATCGTCTCAGGGGTTGGGACTGAAGCTTTCTTT	CASSIVSGVGTEAFF
.	.	TRBV4-3	TRBJ1-2	16	TGCGCCAGCAGTCAGACCGGGCCCCGGGGGAGCTATGGCTACACCTTC	CASSQTGPRGSYGYTF
TRBD1	few	TRBV27	TRBJ2-7	16	TGTGCCAGCAGTCAAAGGGTTGGGGACAGGGGGGGAGAGCAGTACTTC	CASSQRVGDRGGEQYF
TRBD2	once	TRBV18	TRBJ2-1	15	TGTGCCAGCTCACCAGGTAGCGGGCGCGACAATGAGCAGTTCTTC	CASSPGSGRDNEQFF
.	.	TRBV5-1	TRBJ2-2	16	TGCGCCAGCAGCGAGCAGGGCACCTCGAACACCGGGGAGCTGTTTTTT	CASSEQGTSNTGELFF
TRBD1	.	TRBV7-3	TRBJ2-4	14	TGTGCCAGCAGCTCGACAGGGGCGGGAAACATTCAGTACTTC	CASSSTGAGNIQYF
TRBD1	.	TRBV29-1	TRBJ2-1	13	TGCAGCGTTGAGTCGGACAGGGCTTATGAGCAGTTCTTC	CSVESDRAYEQFF
.	.	TRBV10-2	TRBJ1-5	14	TGCGCCAGCAGTGAGTCGGGGAGCAATCAGCCCCAGCATTTT	CASSESGSNQPQHF
.	.	TRBV5-1	TRBJ1-1	14	TGCGCCAGCAGCTTGGTTGGGCCACCGAATGAAGCTTTCTTT	CASSLVGPPNEAFF
TRBD1	once	TRBV11-3	TRBJ2-5	14	TGTGCCAGCAGCCGCAGGGGGCGTGGAGAGACCCAGTACTTC	CASSRRGRGETQYF
TRBD1	once	TRBV7-2	TRBJ2-5	15	TGTGCCAGCAGCTTTAACAGGGGGCAGGGGGAGACCCAGTACTTC	CASSFNRGQGETQYF